Listed here are 22 T cell receptor beta chains from one sample, sequenced in a study of shared clonotypes between healthy human individuals (dated by TCRdb to about 2020). The library was generated by the immunoSEQ multiplex PCR assay. TCRdb mirrors the immuneACCESS table, restricted to in-frame sequences. Some clones are absent from its copies; in checked studies, under half trace to an unresolved V gene, and the reason for the others is unknown. The table for this sample lists about 980,000 clones; over 75% of them were counted only once. The leading ten clones occupy approximately 1.5% of the sample. Sequencing was carried out using memory CD4+ T cells sorted from blood. This sample's cell subset or site label indicates: CD45RA-negative fraction. All receptors derive from a man aged 18 to 35 in good health.

This sequence joins TRBV7-3 and TRBJ1-3; a weak D match, TRBD1 (6 bases). Germline V lookup: CDR1 SGHTA, CDR2 FQGTGA. V was clipped by 2 bases and J by 2 bases, with 7 bases between them. The CDR3 has 14 residues. CDR3 region: CASSLSGAGNTIYF. In DNA, the CDR3 is TGTGCCAGCAGCTTATCAGGGGCTGGAAACACCATATATTTT.

About this clone: A junction end diverges from the germline sequence, so it may reflect a read error. The sample holds other DNA sequences that translate to the same CDR3. V is TRBV6-5 and J is TRBJ1-1, with D possibly TRBD1 on 5 matching bases. Germline CDR1 reads MNHEY; CDR2 reads SVGAGI. CDR3 length: 15 amino acids. This CDR3 reads CASTILGRGNTEAFF. The CDR3 DNA sequence: TGTGCCAGCACTATCCTTGGCCGGGGGAACACTGAAGCTTTCTTC.

The rearrangement links TRBV6-5 to TRBJ2-1, with 10 nucleotides matching TRBD2. The CDR3 loop spans 15 amino acids. Trimming removed 7 bases from V and 0 bases from J; junction bases left unmatched: 3. Germline lookup yields CDR1 MNHEY and CDR2 SVGAGI. The CDR3 DNA sequence: TGTGCCAGCAAATCTAGCGGGGGCTCCTACAATGAGCAGTTCTTC. Encoded protein: CASKSSGGSYNEQFF.

This sequence joins TRBV2 and TRBJ1-2; no clear D. CDR1 and CDR2 from the germline V gene are SNHLY and FYNNEI. V gave up 6 bases and J gave up 8 bases, with 13 bases separating them. The CDR3 runs 12 residues. This chain's CDR3 is CASSPDHGGYTF. Here the CDR3 DNA reads TGTGCCAGCAGCCCGGATCATGGAGGCTACACCTTC.

This rearrangement joins TRBV4-1 to TRBJ1-2; 7 nucleotides line up with TRBD1. The CDR3 has 15 amino acids. J was trimmed by 4 bases and V by 3 bases; bases with no gene match: 8. Germline V CDR1 and CDR2: MGHRA, YSYEKL. The CDR3 bases are TGCGCCAGCAGCCAGCCGGGACAGAGACGCTATGGCTACACCTTC. This gives the protein CASSQPGQRRYGYTF.

The chain uses TRBV19 and TRBJ1-4; a possible D gene is TRBD1 (6 bases). The CDR3 covers 14 residues. Germline lookup yields CDR1 LNHDA and CDR2 SQIVND (reference sequence). The germline V and J ends were trimmed by 6 bases and 8 bases, with 16 bases remaining between them. The CDR3 region is CASSPGGLGEKLFF. CDR3 nucleotides: TGTGCCAGTAGCCCCGGGGGCCTTGGGGAAAAACTGTTTTTT.

The chain links TRBV7-3 to TRBJ2-1, with 10 positions matching TRBD1. Germline V lookup: CDR1 SGHTA, CDR2 FQGTGA. Trimming at V came to 5 bases and at J to 3 bases, leaving 4 bases not matched to a gene. This CDR3 is built from 15 residues. The CDR3: CASSPDRGDYNEQFF. CDR3 sequence (DNA): TGTGCCAGCAGCCCGGACAGGGGGGACTACAATGAGCAGTTCTTC.

The chain employs TRBV7-9 and TRBJ2-7; D may correspond to TRBD1 or TRBD2 (5 bases each). The CDR3 has 15 residues. V was shortened by 2 bases and J by 4 bases, with 15 bases between the two germline ends. In germline, CDR1 is SEHNR, CDR2 FQNEAQ (reference sequence). The CDR3 nucleotides read TGTGCCAGCAGCTTACCCGGGGCCGGGCAGTACGAGCAGTACTTC. Translated, it gives CASSLPGAGQYEQYF.

In its sample, this clone was seen a few times. J is TRBJ2-7 and V is TRBV7-2, with D possibly matching TRBD1 (6 bases). The V gene lost 5 bases and the J gene lost 0 bases, with 11 bases spanning the gap. The CDR3 runs to 14 residues. Germline CDR1 and CDR2: SGHTA and FQGNSA. DNA of the CDR3: TGTGCCAGCAGCCGGGACAAGATCTCCTACGAGCAGTACTTC. Its translation: CASSRDKISYEQYF.

This clone was observed a handful of times. This chain links TRBV19 with TRBJ2-7, with 9 bases that match TRBD1. The CDR3 consists of 14 residues. CDR1 LNHDA and CDR2 SQIVND come from the germline V gene (reference sequence). With V trimmed by 10 bases and J by 1 base, 8 bases remained unmatched. The CDR3 DNA follows: TGTGCCACCCAGGGACAGGGTACTTCCTACGAGCAGTACTTC. Protein: CATQGQGTSYEQYF. Drawing the rest from reference TRBV19 and TRBJ2-7, the complete variable domain is DGGITQSPKYLFRKEGQNVTLSCEQNLNHDAMYWYRQDPGQGLRLIYYSQIVNDFQKGDIAEGYSVSREKKESFPLTVTSAQKNPTAFYLCATQGQGTSYEQYFGPGTRLTVT.

The genes are TRBV7-2 and TRBJ2-4; no clear D gene. CDR1 SGHTA and CDR2 FQGNSA come from the germline V gene. This CDR3 contains 15 residues. Trimming pared 5 bases from V and 2 bases from J, leaving 13 bases between. CDR3 nucleotide sequence: TGTGCCAGCAGCGAGATCCGAGGACCCAAAAACATTCAGTACTTC. Translation gives CASSEIRGPKNIQYF.

The gene calls are TRBV2 and TRBJ2-7, with 7 bases aligning to TRBD1. The CDR3 runs 14 residues. Per germline, CDR1 SNHLY and CDR2 FYNNEI. V gave up 5 bases and J gave up 6 bases; unmatched junction bases: 10. CDR3 DNA sequence: TGTGCCAGCAGTCTCGACAGGGTAGAAGGCGAGCAGTACTTC. Its translation: CASSLDRVEGEQYF.

J is TRBJ1-3 and V is TRBV6-5; D is unclear. Per germline, CDR1 MNHEY and CDR2 SVGAGI. The CDR3 loop spans 16 amino acids. Trimming took 0 bases from V and 2 from J, leaving 11 bases between them. Here the CDR3 DNA reads TGTGCCAGCAGTTACTCCCCGGGCAGCCCTGGAAACACCATATATTTT. This sequence encodes CASSYSPGSPGNTIYF.

This rearrangement joins TRBV5-1 to TRBJ2-7; tentative D call: TRBD1 (6 bases). This CDR3 spans 14 amino acids. V was pared by 4 bases and J by 1 base, with 12 bases between. Germline V CDR1 and CDR2: SGHRS, YFSETQ. CDR3 loop: CASSLMDSSYEQYF. The CDR3 coding sequence is TGCGCCAGCAGCCTAATGGACAGTTCCTACGAGCAGTACTTC.

The chain employs TRBV5-1 and TRBJ2-7; TRBD1 or TRBD2 may be the D gene (5 bases each). The CDR3 contains 13 residues. V lost 4 bases to trimming and J lost 5 bases, with 13 bases between them. Per the germline V gene, CDR1 is SGHRS and CDR2 is YFSETQ. The CDR3 region has the DNA TGCGCCAGCAGCCGAAATCAGGGAGACGAGCAGTACTTC. Translating gives CASSRNQGDEQYF.

The chain recombines TRBV5-1 with TRBJ2-1; no firm D call. V lost 0 bases and J lost 0, with 10 bases in between. CDR1 is SGHRS and CDR2 is YFSETQ in the germline V gene. The CDR3 is 16 residues long. This CDR3 is CASSLVPATSYNEQFF. In DNA, the CDR3 is TGCGCCAGCAGCTTGGTGCCGGCAACCTCCTACAATGAGCAGTTCTTC.

The V and J genes are TRBV4-1 and TRBJ2-3, with a weak D call TRBD2 (6 bases). With 1 base removed from V and 8 bases from J, the gap between germline ends came to 7 bases. Germline V gives CDR1 MGHRA, CDR2 YSYEKL. CDR3 length: 12 amino acids. The CDR3 region is CASSQVGGTQYF. CDR3 sequence (DNA): TGCGCCAGCAGCCAAGTGGGAGGTACGCAGTATTTT.

The rearrangement joins TRBV30 to TRBJ2-7, with D possibly matching TRBD2 (7 bases). V lost 2 bases and J 3 bases, leaving 11 bases between the germline ends. Germline loops: CDR1 GTSNPN, CDR2 SVGIG (reference sequence). CDR3 length: 13 residues. Written as DNA, the CDR3 is TGTGCCTGGAGTAGGGGGAGGGACTACGAGCAGTACTTC. This gives the protein CAWSRGRDYEQYF.

The chain is built from TRBV11-2 and TRBJ2-2, with D perhaps being TRBD1 or TRBD2 (6 bases each). The CDR3 has 16 amino acids. V was clipped by 5 bases and J by 0 bases, with 13 bases between them. Germline V gene lookup returns CDR1 SGHAT and CDR2 FQNNGV. The CDR3: CASSREGGANTGELFF. Written as DNA, the CDR3 is TGTGCCAGCAGCAGAGAGGGGGGCGCGAACACCGGGGAGCTGTTTTTT. Filled out from reference TRBV11-2 and TRBJ2-2, the complete variable domain reads EAGVAQSPRYKIIEKRQSVAFWCNPISGHATLYWYQQILGQGPKLLIQFQNNGVVDDSQLPKDRFSAERLKGVDSTLKIQPAKLEDSAVYLCASSREGGANTGELFFGEGSRLTVL.

Comments on this clone: The sample holds other DNA sequences that translate to the same CDR3. J is TRBJ2-3 and V is TRBV7-2; TRBD2 aligns across 13 bases. Trimming at V came to 1 base and at J to 2 bases, leaving 3 bases not matched to a gene. Germline CDR1 is SGHTA and CDR2 is FQGNSA. The CDR3 contains 17 residues. The CDR3 DNA reads TGTGCCAGCAGCTTAGGGACTAGCGGGAGAGTCACAGATACGCAGTATTTT. It is translated as CASSLGTSGRVTDTQYF.

The chain combines TRBV7-2 with TRBJ1-1; a possible D gene is TRBD1 (5 bases). Germline V lookup: CDR1 SGHTA, CDR2 FQGNSA. V dropped 6 bases and J dropped 2 bases, with 10 bases sitting between them. This CDR3 contains 13 residues. This CDR3 reads CASSYRRNTEAFF. Here the CDR3 DNA reads TGTGCCAGCAGTTACAGGAGAAACACTGAAGCTTTCTTT.

This clone showed up just once. This chain links TRBV6-6 with TRBJ2-7; D not resolved. This CDR3 spans 10 amino acids. Trimming stripped 5 bases from V and 7 bases from J, with 6 bases between. Germline lookup yields CDR1 MNHNY and CDR2 SVGAGI (reference sequence). For the CDR3, the DNA is TGTGCCAGCAGTGAAAGGGAGCAGTACTTC. Translated, it gives CASSEREQYF.